A selection of T cell receptor beta chains follows, all from one sample in a study of T cell changes during pregnancy in multiple sclerosis. TCRdb keeps only in-frame clones here, not all; method: immunoSEQ multiplex PCR. The data contain fewer than 55,000 clones, around nine tenths of them singletons. The sample here was peripheral blood, taken in the first trimester of pregnancy. These receptors originate from a female donor with multiple sclerosis, enrolled in a pregnancy study. Both conserved end residues are part of each CDR3. Fields, in order: J gene, V gene, clone size, D gene, CDR3 protein, CDR3 DNA. The D gene is left open where the match is weak. Size values are once, few and many counts, or a class for expanded clones, and some rows have none.

J gene: TRBJ2-3
V gene: TRBV5-1
clone size: .
D gene: TRBD1
CDR3 protein: CASSGRTGGRTDTQYF
CDR3 DNA: TGCGCCAGCAGCGGAAGGACAGGGGGTAGGACAGATACGCAGTATTTT

J gene: TRBJ2-1
V gene: TRBV7-3
clone size: .
D gene: TRBD2
CDR3 protein: CASSPAGGRVDEQFF
CDR3 DNA: TGTGCCAGCAGCCCAGCGGGGGGCAGGGTGGATGAGCAGTTCTTC

J gene: TRBJ2-1
V gene: TRBV9
clone size: once
D gene: TRBD1
CDR3 protein: CASSAQGQGYNEQFF
CDR3 DNA: TGTGCCAGCAGCGCCCAGGGACAGGGCTACAATGAGCAGTTCTTC

J gene: TRBJ2-1
V gene: TRBV7-9
clone size: .
D gene: .
CDR3 protein: CASSLWAGNEQFF
CDR3 DNA: TGTGCCAGCAGCTTATGGGCGGGCAATGAGCAGTTCTTC

J gene: TRBJ2-1
V gene: TRBV2
clone size: .
D gene: TRBD1
CDR3 protein: CASRASSGTGNRNEQFF
CDR3 DNA: TGTGCCAGCAGGGCAAGCTCCGGGACAGGGAATAGGAATGAGCAGTTCTTC

J gene: TRBJ2-5
V gene: TRBV6-1
clone size: .
D gene: TRBD1
CDR3 protein: CASRPQGISQETQYF
CDR3 DNA: TGTGCCAGCAGACCACAGGGGATAAGCCAAGAGACCCAGTACTTC

J gene: TRBJ2-1
V gene: TRBV18
clone size: .
D gene: TRBD1
CDR3 protein: CASSPPSGTGQFF
CDR3 DNA: TGTGCCAGCTCACCACCGTCCGGGACAGGGCAGTTCTTC

J gene: TRBJ1-1
V gene: TRBV6-6
clone size: few
D gene: TRBD1
CDR3 protein: CASSWTGGSEAFF
CDR3 DNA: TGTGCCAGCAGTTGGACAGGGGGCTCTGAAGCTTTCTTT

J gene: TRBJ2-5
V gene: TRBV2
clone size: .
D gene: .
CDR3 protein: CASSEGPLGTGRAWSQYF
CDR3 DNA: TGTGCCAGCAGTGAAGGCCCTTTAGGGACTGGTCGGGCGTGGTCCCAGTACTTC

J gene: TRBJ1-1
V gene: TRBV18
clone size: .
D gene: .
CDR3 protein: CASSPGGNTEAFF
CDR3 DNA: TGTGCCAGCTCACCAGGAGGGAACACTGAAGCTTTCTTT

J gene: TRBJ2-5
V gene: TRBV7-2
clone size: .
D gene: .
CDR3 protein: CASWTVPETQYF
CDR3 DNA: TGTGCCAGTTGGACAGTACCAGAGACCCAGTACTTC

J gene: TRBJ1-5
V gene: TRBV19
clone size: few
D gene: .
CDR3 protein: CASSIWLGQGNQPQHF
CDR3 DNA: TGTGCCAGTAGTATATGGCTGGGGCAGGGGAATCAGCCCCAGCATTTT

J gene: TRBJ1-6
V gene: TRBV10-1
clone size: .
D gene: TRBD1
CDR3 protein: CASSEFRGTDSPLHF
CDR3 DNA: TGCGCCAGCAGTGAGTTCAGGGGGACTGATTCACCCCTCCACTTT

J gene: TRBJ2-5
V gene: TRBV5-1
clone size: .
D gene: .
CDR3 protein: CASSLVGAGGGQETQYF
CDR3 DNA: TGCGCCAGCAGCTTGGTAGGGGCAGGGGGAGGCCAAGAGACCCAGTACTTC

J gene: TRBJ2-6
V gene: TRBV5-1
clone size: .
D gene: .
CDR3 protein: CASSLASRLGANVLTF
CDR3 DNA: TGCGCCAGCAGCTTGGCCTCGAGGCTTGGGGCCAACGTCCTGACTTTC

J gene: TRBJ2-5
V gene: TRBV30
clone size: once
D gene: TRBD2
CDR3 protein: CAWSALPGLEKTQYF
CDR3 DNA: TGTGCCTGGAGTGCTCTACCTGGACTAGAGAAGACCCAGTACTTC

J gene: TRBJ2-5
V gene: TRBV14
clone size: .
D gene: TRBD1
CDR3 protein: CASSQRGRTGRETQYF
CDR3 DNA: TGTGCCAGCAGCCAAAGGGGACGGACAGGGAGAGAGACCCAGTACTTC

J gene: TRBJ1-2
V gene: TRBV7-9
clone size: few
D gene: TRBD1
CDR3 protein: CASSLGTGNGYTF
CDR3 DNA: TGTGCCAGCAGCTTGGGGACAGGGAATGGCTACACCTTC

J gene: TRBJ1-4
V gene: TRBV6-1
clone size: .
D gene: TRBD1
CDR3 protein: CAGQRQGNEKLFF
CDR3 DNA: TGTGCCGGCCAGAGACAGGGGAATGAAAAACTGTTTTTT

J gene: TRBJ1-3
V gene: TRBV6-1
clone size: .
D gene: .
CDR3 protein: CASSENTNSGNTIYF
CDR3 DNA: TGTGCCAGCAGTGAAAACACCAACTCTGGAAACACCATATATTTT

J gene: TRBJ1-2
V gene: TRBV5-8
clone size: once
D gene: .
CDR3 protein: CASSYWTGQIAGYTF
CDR3 DNA: TGTGCCAGCAGCTACTGGACTGGGCAGATTGCTGGCTACACCTTC

J gene: TRBJ2-1
V gene: TRBV5-1
clone size: .
D gene: TRBD1
CDR3 protein: CASSLDGTGGNEQFF
CDR3 DNA: TGCGCCAGCAGCTTGGACGGGACAGGGGGTAATGAGCAGTTCTTC

J gene: TRBJ2-7
V gene: TRBV11-2
clone size: .
D gene: .
CDR3 protein: CASSSSLAAGYYEQYF
CDR3 DNA: TGTGCCAGCAGCTCCTCACTGGCCGCAGGGTACTACGAGCAGTACTTC

J gene: TRBJ1-2
V gene: TRBV25-1
clone size: .
D gene: .
CDR3 protein: CASSHGSGSGYTF
CDR3 DNA: TGTGCCAGCAGTCATGGGTCGGGGTCGGGCTACACCTTC

J gene: TRBJ2-5
V gene: TRBV6-1
clone size: .
D gene: .
CDR3 protein: CASSEVWGGETQYF
CDR3 DNA: TGTGCCAGCAGTGAAGTTTGGGGGGGCGAGACCCAGTACTTC

J gene: TRBJ1-1
V gene: TRBV5-6
clone size: .
D gene: .
CDR3 protein: CASSLAGQGAFF
CDR3 DNA: TGTGCCAGCAGCTTGGCAGGCCAGGGGGCTTTCTTT

J gene: TRBJ1-1
V gene: TRBV4-3
clone size: .
D gene: .
CDR3 protein: CASSRDGGGTEAFF
CDR3 DNA: TGCGCCAGCAGCCGGGACGGGGGGGGCACTGAAGCTTTCTTT

J gene: TRBJ1-2
V gene: TRBV6-6
clone size: .
D gene: .
CDR3 protein: CASSSALGTNYGYTF
CDR3 DNA: TGTGCCAGCAGTTCCGCCTTAGGGACAAATTATGGCTACACCTTC

J gene: TRBJ2-3
V gene: TRBV4-1
clone size: .
D gene: TRBD2
CDR3 protein: CASSQRTSGFTDTQYF
CDR3 DNA: TGCGCCAGCAGCCAAAGGACTAGCGGTTTCACAGATACGCAGTATTTT

J gene: TRBJ1-1
V gene: TRBV6-6
clone size: .
D gene: .
CDR3 protein: CASRRGRGENTEAFF
CDR3 DNA: TGTGCCAGCAGACGGGGCAGGGGCGAGAACACTGAAGCTTTCTTT

J gene: TRBJ2-6
V gene: TRBV29-1
clone size: .
D gene: .
CDR3 protein: CSASSGANVLTF
CDR3 DNA: TGCAGCGCCAGCTCTGGGGCCAACGTCCTGACTTTC

J gene: TRBJ2-7
V gene: TRBV7-9
clone size: .
D gene: .
CDR3 protein: CASSGISYEQYF
CDR3 DNA: TGTGCCAGCTCGGGGATTTCCTACGAGCAGTACTTC

J gene: TRBJ2-1
V gene: TRBV7-2
clone size: once
D gene: .
CDR3 protein: CASNRRGAISYNEQFF
CDR3 DNA: TGTGCCAGCAACCGCCGGGGGGCGATCTCCTACAATGAGCAGTTCTTC

J gene: TRBJ2-6
V gene: TRBV7-6
clone size: .
D gene: TRBD1
CDR3 protein: CASSPTQGSGANVLTF
CDR3 DNA: TGTGCCAGCAGCCCGACACAGGGGTCGGGGGCCAACGTCCTGACTTTC

J gene: TRBJ1-4
V gene: TRBV7-2
clone size: .
D gene: .
CDR3 protein: CASSLGGHGIEKLFF
CDR3 DNA: TGTGCCAGCAGCTTAGGCGGGCACGGGATTGAAAAACTGTTTTTT

J gene: TRBJ2-1
V gene: TRBV11-1
clone size: once
D gene: TRBD2
CDR3 protein: CASSLGGRGSGGTYNEQFF
CDR3 DNA: TGTGCCAGCAGCTTAGGAGGGCGTGGAAGCGGGGGGACCTACAATGAGCAGTTCTTC

J gene: TRBJ1-2
V gene: TRBV19
clone size: .
D gene: TRBD1
CDR3 protein: CASRRQGSGYGYTF
CDR3 DNA: TGTGCCAGTAGGCGACAGGGAAGCGGCTATGGCTACACCTTC

J gene: TRBJ1-5
V gene: TRBV19
clone size: .
D gene: TRBD1
CDR3 protein: CASSRDRGSGYSNQPQHF
CDR3 DNA: TGTGCCAGTAGTAGGGACAGGGGGTCCGGGTATAGCAATCAGCCCCAGCATTTT

J gene: TRBJ1-5
V gene: TRBV19
clone size: .
D gene: TRBD1
CDR3 protein: CASKIQGAGYQPQHF
CDR3 DNA: TGTGCCAGTAAGATCCAGGGGGCGGGGTACCAGCCCCAGCATTTT

J gene: TRBJ1-4
V gene: TRBV28
clone size: .
D gene: TRBD1
CDR3 protein: CASSTGGTTNEKLFF
CDR3 DNA: TGTGCCAGCAGTACAGGGGGAACAACTAATGAAAAACTGTTTTTT

J gene: TRBJ2-3
V gene: TRBV29-1
clone size: .
D gene: TRBD2
CDR3 protein: CSVVSDRLAGTQYF
CDR3 DNA: TGCAGCGTTGTTTCCGACAGACTAGCGGGGACGCAGTATTTT

J gene: TRBJ2-3
V gene: TRBV4-1
clone size: .
D gene: TRBD2
CDR3 protein: CASSQEQRGTINTQYF
CDR3 DNA: TGCGCCAGCAGCCAAGAACAGCGGGGGACCATAAATACGCAGTATTTT

J gene: TRBJ1-4
V gene: TRBV6-1
clone size: .
D gene: .
CDR3 protein: CASSEDRVNEKLFF
CDR3 DNA: TGTGCCAGCAGTGAAGACAGGGTGAATGAAAAACTGTTTTTT

J gene: TRBJ2-2
V gene: TRBV7-2
clone size: .
D gene: .
CDR3 protein: CASSFSVEDRRYTGELFF
CDR3 DNA: TGTGCCAGCAGCTTTTCGGTAGAAGACAGGAGATACACCGGGGAGCTGTTTTTT

J gene: TRBJ2-3
V gene: TRBV4-3
clone size: once
D gene: .
CDR3 protein: CASSHRAGAWTDTQYF
CDR3 DNA: TGCGCCAGCAGCCATCGAGCTGGGGCCTGGACAGATACGCAGTATTTT

J gene: TRBJ2-1
V gene: TRBV7-2
clone size: once
D gene: .
CDR3 protein: CASGGGTKGYNEQFF
CDR3 DNA: TGTGCCAGCGGGGGGGGCACAAAAGGATACAATGAGCAGTTCTTC

J gene: TRBJ2-7
V gene: TRBV10-1
clone size: .
D gene: .
CDR3 protein: CASSESLGSPLYEQYF
CDR3 DNA: TGCGCCAGCAGTGAGTCCCTTGGCTCCCCCCTCTACGAGCAGTACTTC

J gene: TRBJ2-3
V gene: TRBV29-1
clone size: .
D gene: .
CDR3 protein: CSVGRGWGMADTQYF
CDR3 DNA: TGCAGCGTTGGTCGGGGGTGGGGGATGGCAGATACGCAGTATTTT

J gene: TRBJ2-7
V gene: TRBV7-9
clone size: .
D gene: .
CDR3 protein: CASSLRGGWGWDF
CDR3 DNA: TGTGCCAGCAGCTTAAGGGGGGGGTGGGGTTGGGACTTC

J gene: TRBJ2-7
V gene: TRBV28
clone size: .
D gene: .
CDR3 protein: CASSRGDEQYF
CDR3 DNA: TGTGCCAGCAGCAGGGGGGACGAGCAGTACTTC

J gene: TRBJ2-2
V gene: TRBV27
clone size: .
D gene: TRBD1
CDR3 protein: CASRLTGGAGGELFF
CDR3 DNA: TGTGCCAGCAGGCTGACAGGGGGCGCCGGCGGGGAGCTGTTTTTT

J gene: TRBJ1-1
V gene: TRBV4-1
clone size: .
D gene: TRBD1
CDR3 protein: CASSQTGLAEAFF
CDR3 DNA: TGCGCCAGCAGCCAGACAGGGCTCGCTGAAGCTTTCTTT

J gene: TRBJ2-7
V gene: TRBV6-5
clone size: .
D gene: TRBD1
CDR3 protein: CASSRFRDRSYEQYF
CDR3 DNA: TGTGCCAGCAGCCGCTTCCGGGACAGATCCTACGAGCAGTACTTC

J gene: TRBJ1-2
V gene: TRBV6-1
clone size: .
D gene: .
CDR3 protein: CASSEESGGGYGYTF
CDR3 DNA: TGTGCCAGCAGTGAGGAGTCGGGGGGCGGGTATGGCTACACCTTC

J gene: TRBJ2-5
V gene: TRBV9
clone size: .
D gene: .
CDR3 protein: CASSSTSRGETQYF
CDR3 DNA: TGTGCCAGCAGCTCCACTAGTAGGGGGGAGACCCAGTACTTC